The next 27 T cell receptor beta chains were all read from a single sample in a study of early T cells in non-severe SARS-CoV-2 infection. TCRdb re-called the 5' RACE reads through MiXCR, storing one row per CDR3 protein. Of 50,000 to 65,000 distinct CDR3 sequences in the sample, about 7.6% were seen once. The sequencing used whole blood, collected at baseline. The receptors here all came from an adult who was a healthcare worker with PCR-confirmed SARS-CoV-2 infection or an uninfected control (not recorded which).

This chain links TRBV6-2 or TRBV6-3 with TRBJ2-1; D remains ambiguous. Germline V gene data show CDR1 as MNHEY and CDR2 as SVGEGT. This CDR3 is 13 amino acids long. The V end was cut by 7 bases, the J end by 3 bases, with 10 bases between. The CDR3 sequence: CASTQRNYNEQFF. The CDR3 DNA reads TGTGCCAGCACCCAGAGGAACTACAATGAGCAGTTCTTC.

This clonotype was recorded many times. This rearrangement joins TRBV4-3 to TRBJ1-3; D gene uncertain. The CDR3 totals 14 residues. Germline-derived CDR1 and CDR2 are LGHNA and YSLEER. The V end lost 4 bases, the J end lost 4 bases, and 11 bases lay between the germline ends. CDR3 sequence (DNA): TGCGCCAGCAGCCGAGGGCAGGCCGGAAACACCATATATTTT. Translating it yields CASSRGQAGNTIYF.

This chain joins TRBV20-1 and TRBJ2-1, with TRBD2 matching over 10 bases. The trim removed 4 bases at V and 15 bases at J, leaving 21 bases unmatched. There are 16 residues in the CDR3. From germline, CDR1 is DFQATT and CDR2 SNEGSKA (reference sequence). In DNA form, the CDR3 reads TGCAGTGCTATGAGAGATGTCAGCGGGAGGGCCTATACGCCGTTCTTC. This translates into CSAMRDVSGRAYTPFF.

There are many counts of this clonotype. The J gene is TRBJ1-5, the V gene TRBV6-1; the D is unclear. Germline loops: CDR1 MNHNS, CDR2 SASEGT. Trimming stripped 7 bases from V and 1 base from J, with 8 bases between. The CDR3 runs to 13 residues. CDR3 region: CASISRSNQPQHF. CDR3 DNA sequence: TGTGCCAGCATTAGTAGGAGCAATCAGCCCCAGCATTTT.

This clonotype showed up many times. CDR3: CAILDPRRDIQYF. In nucleotides, the CDR3 is TGTGCCATCCTTGATCCCCGACGGGACATTCAGTACTTC. J is TRBJ2-4 and V is TRBV10-3; no clear D gene. With 8 bases removed from V and 8 bases from J, the gap between germline ends came to 16 bases. CDR3 length: 13 amino acids. The V gene's germline CDR1 is ENHRY and CDR2 SYGVKD.

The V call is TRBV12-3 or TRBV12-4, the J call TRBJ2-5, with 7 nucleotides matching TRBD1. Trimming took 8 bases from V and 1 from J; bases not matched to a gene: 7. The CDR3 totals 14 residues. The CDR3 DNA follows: TGTGCCAGCGTTCTCGGGACAGCCCAAGAGACCCAGTACTTC. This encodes CASVLGTAQETQYF.

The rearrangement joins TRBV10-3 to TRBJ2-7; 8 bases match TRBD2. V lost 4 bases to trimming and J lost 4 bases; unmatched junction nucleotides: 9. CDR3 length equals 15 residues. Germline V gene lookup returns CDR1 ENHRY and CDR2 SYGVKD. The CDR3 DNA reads TGTGCCATCAGTGGGGGATTAGCGGGAAGATACGAGCAGTACTTC. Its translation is CAISGGLAGRYEQYF.

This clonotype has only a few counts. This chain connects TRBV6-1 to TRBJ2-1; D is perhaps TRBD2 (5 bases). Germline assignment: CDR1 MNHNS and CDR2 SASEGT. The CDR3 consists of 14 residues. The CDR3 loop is CALKPGNSYNEQFF. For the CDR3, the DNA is TGTGCGCTTAAACCCGGGAACTCCTACAATGAGCAGTTCTTC.

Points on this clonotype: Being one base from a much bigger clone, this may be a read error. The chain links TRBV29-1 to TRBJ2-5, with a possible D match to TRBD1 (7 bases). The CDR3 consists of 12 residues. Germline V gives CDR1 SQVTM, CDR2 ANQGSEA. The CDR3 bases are TGCAGCGGGAACCAGGGGGGAGAGACCGAGTACTTC. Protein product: CSGNQGGETEYF.

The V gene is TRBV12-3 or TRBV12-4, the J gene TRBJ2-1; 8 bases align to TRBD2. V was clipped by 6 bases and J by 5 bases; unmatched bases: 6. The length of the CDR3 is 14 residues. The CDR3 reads CASSDQLADNEQFF. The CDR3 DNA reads TGTGCCAGCAGCGATCAACTAGCGGACAATGAGCAGTTCTTC.

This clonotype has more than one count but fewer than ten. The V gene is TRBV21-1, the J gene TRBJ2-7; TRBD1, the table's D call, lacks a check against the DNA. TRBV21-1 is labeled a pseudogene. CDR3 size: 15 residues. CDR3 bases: TGTGCCAGCAGACCCTTGCAGGGACACTCCTACGAGCAGTACTTC. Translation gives CASRPLQGHSYEQYF.

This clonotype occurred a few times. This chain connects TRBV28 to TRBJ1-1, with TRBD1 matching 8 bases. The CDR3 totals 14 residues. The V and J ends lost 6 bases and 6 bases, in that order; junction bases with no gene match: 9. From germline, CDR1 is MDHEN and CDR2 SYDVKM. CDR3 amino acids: CASSPRGRGPEAFF. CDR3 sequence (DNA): TGTGCCAGCAGCCCCAGGGGCAGGGGGCCTGAAGCTTTCTTT.

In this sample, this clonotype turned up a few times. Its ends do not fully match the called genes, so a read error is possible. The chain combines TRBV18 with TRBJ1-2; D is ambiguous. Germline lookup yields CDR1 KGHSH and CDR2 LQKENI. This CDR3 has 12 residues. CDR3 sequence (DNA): TGTGTCAGCTCACCTGAGACCCTAGGCTACACCTTC. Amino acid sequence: CVSSPETLGYTF.

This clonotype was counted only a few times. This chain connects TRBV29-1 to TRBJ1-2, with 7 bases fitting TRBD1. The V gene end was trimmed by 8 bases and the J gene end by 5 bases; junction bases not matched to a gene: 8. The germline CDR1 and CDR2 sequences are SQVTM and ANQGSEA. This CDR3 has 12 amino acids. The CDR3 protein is CSTPTGSYGYTF. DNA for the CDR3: TGCAGCACCCCGACAGGGTCTTATGGCTACACCTTC.

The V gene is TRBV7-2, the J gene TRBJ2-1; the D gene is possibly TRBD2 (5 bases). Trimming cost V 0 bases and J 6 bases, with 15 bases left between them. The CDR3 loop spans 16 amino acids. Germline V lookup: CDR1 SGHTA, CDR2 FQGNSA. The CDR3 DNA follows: TGTGCCAGCAGCTTAGCCCCAACTAGTAGTAGCAATGAGCAGTTCTTC. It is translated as CASSLAPTSSSNEQFF.

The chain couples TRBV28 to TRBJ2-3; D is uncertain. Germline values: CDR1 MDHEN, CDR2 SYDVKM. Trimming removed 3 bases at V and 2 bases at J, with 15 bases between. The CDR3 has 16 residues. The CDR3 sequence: CASSFLGDYYTDTQYF. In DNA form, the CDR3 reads TGTGCCAGCAGTTTTCTGGGTGATTACTACACAGATACGCAGTATTTT.

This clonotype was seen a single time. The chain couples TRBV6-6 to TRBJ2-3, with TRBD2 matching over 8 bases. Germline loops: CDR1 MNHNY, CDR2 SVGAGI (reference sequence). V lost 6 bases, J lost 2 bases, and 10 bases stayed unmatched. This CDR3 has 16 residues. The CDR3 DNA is TGTGCCAGCAGCACCGGACTAGCAGATTTCACAGATACGCAGTATTTT. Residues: CASSTGLADFTDTQYF.

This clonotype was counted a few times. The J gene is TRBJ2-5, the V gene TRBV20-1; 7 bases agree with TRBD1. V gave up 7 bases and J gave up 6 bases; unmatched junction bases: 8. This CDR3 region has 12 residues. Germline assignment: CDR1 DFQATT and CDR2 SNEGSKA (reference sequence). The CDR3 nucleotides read TGCAGTGATAGGACAGGCGGAAAGACCCAGTACTTC. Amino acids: CSDRTGGKTQYF.

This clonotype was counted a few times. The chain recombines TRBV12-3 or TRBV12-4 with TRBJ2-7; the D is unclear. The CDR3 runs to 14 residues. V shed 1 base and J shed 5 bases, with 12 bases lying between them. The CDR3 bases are TGTGCCAGCAGTTTAGGTCAGCCGCCTAACGAGCAGTACTTC. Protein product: CASSLGQPPNEQYF.

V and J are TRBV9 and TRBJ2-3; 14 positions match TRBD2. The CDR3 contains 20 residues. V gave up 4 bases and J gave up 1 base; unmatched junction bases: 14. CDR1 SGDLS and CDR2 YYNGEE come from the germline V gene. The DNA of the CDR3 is TGTGCCAGCAGCACTACGGGACTAGCGGGGGCGAGGACGGGCACAGATACGCAGTATTTT. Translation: CASSTTGLAGARTGTDTQYF.

CDR3: CASSLNLAGDNEQFF. The CDR3 DNA sequence: TGTGCCAGCAGCTTAAACTTAGCGGGAGACAATGAGCAGTTCTTC. This rearrangement joins TRBV7-3 to TRBJ2-1; 9 positions match TRBD2. Germline values: CDR1 SGHTA, CDR2 FQGTGA. Unmatched junction bases numbered 3, after V lost 1 base and J lost 5 bases. The CDR3 totals 15 residues.

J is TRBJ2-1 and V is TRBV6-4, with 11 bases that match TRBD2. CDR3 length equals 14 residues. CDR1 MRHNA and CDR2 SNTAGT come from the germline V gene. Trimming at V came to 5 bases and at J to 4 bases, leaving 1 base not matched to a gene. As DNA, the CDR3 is TGTGCCAGCAGTAGACTAGCGGGATACAATGAGCAGTTCTTC. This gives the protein CASSRLAGYNEQFF.

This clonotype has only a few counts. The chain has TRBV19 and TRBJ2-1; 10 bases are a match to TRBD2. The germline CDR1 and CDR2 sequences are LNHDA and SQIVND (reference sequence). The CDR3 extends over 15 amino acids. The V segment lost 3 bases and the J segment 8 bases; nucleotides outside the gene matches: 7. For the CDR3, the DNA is TGTGCCAGTAGTATTGGAGCCCTAGCGGGAGATGAGCAGTTCTTC. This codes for CASSIGALAGDEQFF.

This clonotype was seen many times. The CDR3 DNA sequence: TGTGCCAGCGGGGAAGGGGGAAAGGCGACCGGCTACACCTTC. Its translation: CASGEGGKATGYTF. The chain joins TRBV25-1 to TRBJ1-2; D may be TRBD1 (6 bases). The germline V gene encodes CDR1 MGHDK and CDR2 SYGVNS. The CDR3 loop spans 14 amino acids. Trimming cost V 8 bases and J 8 bases, with 21 bases left between them.

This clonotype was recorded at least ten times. CDR3 residues: CASRYRDRATSEQFF. The CDR3 nucleotides read TGTGCCAGTAGGTACCGGGACAGGGCGACCAGTGAGCAGTTCTTC. The chain employs TRBV19 and TRBJ2-1; 9 bases map to TRBD1. This CDR3 comprises 15 residues. Unmatched junction bases numbered 12, after V lost 6 bases and J lost 9 bases. Germline V lookup: CDR1 LNHDA, CDR2 SQIVND (reference sequence).

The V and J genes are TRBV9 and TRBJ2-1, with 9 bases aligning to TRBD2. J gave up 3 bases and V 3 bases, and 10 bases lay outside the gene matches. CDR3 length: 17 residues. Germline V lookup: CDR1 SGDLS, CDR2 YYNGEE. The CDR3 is CASSEEASGKVYNEQFF. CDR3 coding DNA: TGTGCCAGCAGCGAGGAAGCTAGCGGGAAGGTCTACAATGAGCAGTTCTTC.

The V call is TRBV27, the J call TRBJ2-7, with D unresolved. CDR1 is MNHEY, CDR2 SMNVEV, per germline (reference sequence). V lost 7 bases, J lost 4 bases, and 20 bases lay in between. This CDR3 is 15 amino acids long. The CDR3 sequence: CASKAALVLPYEQYF. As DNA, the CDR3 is TGTGCCAGCAAGGCGGCGCTGGTTTTACCTTACGAGCAGTACTTC.